This T cell receptor beta chain was captured in a study of early T cells in non-severe SARS-CoV-2 infection. For the study at large: Sequencing used unsorted whole-blood bulk RNA, so chains lack pairing. Regarding the study as a whole: Using VDJdb, the matching emphasized anti-spike CD8 responses while missing private and CD4 specificities.

This clonotype was seen a few times. What it binds is unknown. Germline values: CDR1 LNHNV, CDR2 YYDKDF (reference sequence). The V end was cut by 1 base, the J end by 7 bases, with 5 bases between. The CDR3 sequence is 12 residues long. Individual cDNA molecules received unique molecular identifiers. A single record per CDR3 protein comes from TCRdb applying MiXCR to the 5' RACE reads. The sample has around 80,000 distinct CDR3 sequences, approximately 10% seen once. V usage is TRBV15 and J usage is TRBJ2-1, with D tentatively TRBD2 (5 bases). The sequence was collected from an adult who was a healthcare worker with PCR-confirmed SARS-CoV-2 infection or an uninfected control (not recorded which). Source: whole blood, taken at baseline. The CDR3 DNA sequence: TGTGCCACCAGCAGAGGCGGGAATGAGCAGTTCTTC. It translates to CATSRGGNEQFF. The full variable domain, completed using reference TRBV15 and TRBJ2-1, is DAMVIQNPRYQVTQFGKPVTLSCSQTLNHNVMYWYQQKSSQAPKLLFHYYDKDFNNEADTPDNFQSRRPNTSFCFLDIRSPGLGDTAMYLCATSRGGNEQFFGPGTRLTVL.